The text below deals with one T cell receptor beta chain. This sample is drawn from a study of blood T cell repertoires in COVID-19. As for the study in general: Both acute and convalescent COVID-19 samples were obtained from the United States, Italy and Spain. PBMCs, B-cell-depleted T cells, or T cells were the source of the cDNA or gDNA that made up the material.

Data came from immunoSEQ multiplex PCR; TCRdb stores just in-frame clones and leaves some out. The table lists more than 65,000 clones, more than 70% of them singletons. The clonotype comes from a human donor in a cohort sampled during active COVID-19. The material sequenced was peripheral blood.

The CDR3 reads CASRALNTGELFF. CDR3 nucleotide sequence: TGTGCCAGCAGGGCATTGAACACCGGGGAGCTGTTTTTT. The gene calls are TRBV27 and TRBJ2-2; D ambiguous. Germline V gene sequence: CDR1 MNHEY, CDR2 SMNVEV (reference sequence). CDR3 length: 13 residues. V lost 6 bases and J 1 base, leaving 6 bases between the germline ends.